One sample yielded the 23 T cell receptor beta chains listed below, sequenced in a study of OX40 agonist ivuxolimab in advanced cancers. Profiling relied on immunoSEQ multiplex PCR, and the TCRdb table lists in-frame clones only, not all of them. The profile shows around 66,000 clones, around 84% of them singletons. This material consisted of CD4+ or CD8+ T cells sorted from blood, taken in a trial of the OX40 agonist ivuxolimab. The receptors stem from an adult with an advanced solid tumor such as melanoma, head and neck, liver or kidney cancer.

The V call is TRBV27, the J call TRBJ2-7, with TRBD1 matching 11 bases. The CDR3 consists of 15 residues. J gave up 2 bases and V 3 bases, and 3 bases lay outside the gene matches. In germline, CDR1 is MNHEY, CDR2 SMNVEV (reference sequence). CDR3 protein: CASSFRDRGTYEQYF. Here the CDR3 DNA reads TGTGCCAGCAGTTTCCGGGACAGGGGGACCTACGAGCAGTACTTC.

This clone appeared once. This chain links TRBV19 with TRBJ2-7, with D perhaps assigned TRBD1 or TRBD2 (5 bases each). Trimming shortened V by 4 bases and J by 4 bases, and 14 bases separated the two germline ends. The length of the CDR3 is 14 residues. Germline CDR1 reads LNHDA; CDR2 reads SQIVND (reference sequence). CDR3 sequence reads: CASSTALGDYEQYF. The CDR3 DNA follows: TGTGCCAGTAGTACCGCGTTGGGGGATTACGAGCAGTACTTC.

The chain joins TRBV5-1 to TRBJ2-3; TRBD2 matches 15 bases. Germline trimming cut 4 bases from V and 0 bases from J; bases unmatched to any gene: 12. In germline, CDR1 is SGHRS, CDR2 YFSETQ. The CDR3 contains 20 residues. The DNA of the CDR3 is TGCGCCAGCAGCATGCCGGGACTAGCGGGGGGACGATTTAGCACAGATACGCAGTATTTT. Its translation: CASSMPGLAGGRFSTDTQYF.

This clone has only one observation. This rearrangement joins TRBV9 to TRBJ1-3; D is possibly TRBD1 (6 bases). Trimming removed 2 bases from V and 1 base from J, with 10 bases in between. The germline gives CDR1 SGDLS, CDR2 YYNGEE. There are 15 residues in the CDR3. For the CDR3, the DNA is TGTGCCAGCAGCGTCGGCAGGGGATCTGGAAACACCATATATTTT. Translating gives CASSVGRGSGNTIYF.

The CDR3: CAWEGLGYTF. The CDR3 bases are TGTGCCTGGGAGGGTTTAGGCTACACCTTC. The chain has TRBV30 and TRBJ1-2; D is uncertain. This CDR3 is 10 amino acids long. The germline V gene has CDR1 GTSNPN and CDR2 SVGIG (reference sequence). The V end lost 5 bases, the J end lost 8 bases, and 9 bases lay between the germline ends.

V is TRBV9 and J is TRBJ2-1; 13 bases match TRBD2. Germline V gene data show CDR1 as SGDLS and CDR2 as YYNGEE. Trimming cost V 2 bases and J 6 bases; bases outside gene matches: 11. The length of the CDR3 is 18 residues. CDR3 loop: CASSVWTSGSPPPNEQFF. CDR3 bases: TGTGCCAGCAGCGTGTGGACTAGCGGGAGTCCCCCCCCCAATGAGCAGTTCTTC.

This sequence joins TRBV30 and TRBJ2-3, with a weak D call TRBD2 (7 bases). CDR1 is GTSNPN, CDR2 SVGIG, per germline (reference sequence). Trimming cost V 4 bases and J 4 bases, with 18 bases left between them. The CDR3 loop spans 15 amino acids. CDR3 in amino acids: CAWNMGQGRADTQYF. In DNA, the CDR3 is TGTGCCTGGAACATGGGCCAGGGGAGGGCAGATACGCAGTATTTT. Combining the CDR3 with reference TRBV30 and TRBJ2-3 gives the whole variable domain SQTIHQWPATLVQPVGSPLSLECTVEGTSNPNLYWYRQAAGRGLQLLFYSVGIGQISSEVPQNLSASRPQDRQFILSSKKLLLSDSGFYLCAWNMGQGRADTQYFGPGTRLTVL.

The J gene is TRBJ2-6, the V gene TRBV2; a weak D match, TRBD2 (5 bases). V was pared by 6 bases and J by 0 bases, with 9 bases between. CDR1 SNHLY and CDR2 FYNNEI come from the germline V gene. CDR3 length equals 15 residues. The CDR3 DNA follows: TGTGCCAGCAGCTTCGGAGGCTCTGGGGCCAACGTCCTGACTTTC. Its translation: CASSFGGSGANVLTF.

Only a few counts were recorded for this clone. This sequence joins TRBV5-1 and TRBJ1-1; 8 bases match TRBD1. CDR3 length: 15 residues. J gave up 9 bases and V 3 bases, and 13 bases lay outside the gene matches. The germline CDR1 and CDR2 sequences are SGHRS and YFSETQ. Here the CDR3 reads CASSYAGGQESQAFF. CDR3 bases: TGCGCCAGCAGCTATGCAGGGGGACAGGAGAGTCAAGCTTTCTTT.

This chain uses TRBV7-8 with TRBJ2-3, with 14 bases aligning to TRBD2. This CDR3 is 17 amino acids long. CDR1 SGHVS and CDR2 FQNEAQ come from the germline V gene. J lost 5 bases, V lost 6 bases, and 10 bases had no gene match. CDR3 nucleotides: TGTGCCAGCAGACCCGGGACTAGCGGGAGTGGTAGAGATACGCAGTATTTT. This encodes CASRPGTSGSGRDTQYF.

The rearrangement joins TRBV5-4 to TRBJ2-3; D might be TRBD2 (6 bases). Germline CDR1 is SGHNT and CDR2 is YYREEE (reference sequence). Trimming shortened V by 4 bases and J by 4 bases, and 19 bases separated the two germline ends. The CDR3 is 16 residues long. CDR3 sequence (DNA): TGTGCCAGCAGCCTGCCGACTAGTGGGGGTGCAGATACGCAGTATTTT. It translates to CASSLPTSGGADTQYF.

CDR3 loop: CATSGLAGGQGDTQYF. CDR3 nucleotide sequence: TGTGCCACCTCGGGATTAGCGGGAGGGCAGGGAGATACGCAGTATTTT. This chain joins TRBV7-3 and TRBJ2-3; 11 nucleotides agree with TRBD2. The CDR3 loop spans 16 amino acids. The V gene's germline CDR1 is SGHTA and CDR2 FQGTGA. V lost 10 bases to trimming and J lost 5 bases; unmatched junction nucleotides: 14.

The CDR3 nucleotides are TGTGCCAGCAGTGAAGCGACAGGGGGGAAGGATTTCTTC. Its translation is CASSEATGGKDFF. The chain joins TRBV2 to TRBJ2-1; TRBD1 agrees at 9 bases. The J segment lost 16 bases and the V segment lost 0 bases, leaving 7 bases of the junction unmatched. This CDR3 is 13 amino acids long. From germline, CDR1 is SNHLY and CDR2 FYNNEI. Supplemented by reference TRBV2 and TRBJ2-1, the full variable domain reads EPEVTQTPSHQVTQMGQEVILRCVPISNHLYFYWYRQILGQKVEFLVSFYNNEISEKSEIFDDQFSVERPDGSNFTLKIRSTKLEDSAMYFCASSEATGGKDFFGPGTRLTVL.

V and J are TRBV5-1 and TRBJ2-7; 8 bases match TRBD1. The ends lost 2 bases at V and 5 bases at J; junction bases unmatched: 3. There are 13 residues in the CDR3. Germline assignment: CDR1 SGHRS and CDR2 YFSETQ. The CDR3 region has the DNA TGCGCCAGCAGCTTCGGACAGGGCAACGAGCAGTACTTC. It codes for CASSFGQGNEQYF.

This chain uses TRBV6-4 with TRBJ1-5; D may be TRBD1 (5 bases). Germline V CDR1 and CDR2: MRHNA, SNTAGT. This CDR3 spans 13 amino acids. V was shortened by 6 bases and J by 4 bases, with 10 bases between the two germline ends. Here the CDR3 reads CASSREGNQPQHF. As DNA, the CDR3 is TGTGCCAGCAGCAGGGAGGGAAATCAGCCCCAGCATTTT.

In this sample, this clone turned up once. The CDR3 DNA follows: TGTGCCAGCAGTTACTCGCGACAGGTCGGGGGCTACACCTTC. Its translation: CASSYSRQVGGYTF. This rearrangement joins TRBV6-5 to TRBJ1-2, with a tentative D call TRBD1 (6 bases). Trimming shortened V by 0 bases and J by 8 bases, and 13 bases separated the two germline ends. The germline CDR1 and CDR2 sequences are MNHEY and SVGAGI. CDR3 length equals 14 residues.

The rearrangement links TRBV7-3 to TRBJ2-1; 8 bases match TRBD2. With V trimmed by 4 bases and J by 9 bases, 8 bases remained unmatched. Germline V lookup: CDR1 SGHTA, CDR2 FQGTGA. The CDR3 covers 14 residues. CDR3 DNA sequence: TGTGCCAGCAGCTCATTGGGGCTAGCGGGTGAGCAGTTCTTC. The encoded protein is CASSSLGLAGEQFF.

For this clone: One end of the junction varies from germline; a read error may be responsible. The gene calls are TRBV5-6 and TRBJ2-1; TRBD2 matches 14 bases. The germline V gene has CDR1 SGHDT and CDR2 YYEEEE. The CDR3 totals 19 residues. The CDR3 region has the DNA TGTGCCAGCAGTTTGGGGACTAGCGGGAGCCGGAGCTCCTACAATGAGCAGTTCTTC. This translates into CASSLGTSGSRSSYNEQFF.

The chain employs TRBV19 and TRBJ1-4; D is unclear. Germline V gives CDR1 LNHDA, CDR2 SQIVND (reference sequence). There are 11 residues in the CDR3. The germline V and J ends were trimmed by 5 bases and 8 bases, with 6 bases remaining between them. The CDR3 here is CASSSREKLFF. The CDR3 DNA sequence: TGTGCCAGTAGTTCCCGGGAAAAACTGTTTTTT.

This chain links TRBV27 with TRBJ1-4; a weak D match, TRBD1 (5 bases). CDR1 and CDR2 (germline): MNHEY, SMNVEV (reference sequence). The CDR3 has 15 amino acids. Trimming removed 6 bases from V and 3 bases from J, with 14 bases in between. CDR3 coding DNA: TGTGCCAGCAGGGGGGTAAATTTCGCTAATGAAAAACTGTTTTTT. Protein: CASRGVNFANEKLFF.

V usage is TRBV5-1 and J usage is TRBJ2-3; D is possibly TRBD1 or TRBD2 (6 bases each). CDR1 is SGHRS, CDR2 YFSETQ, per germline. Trimming stripped 1 base from V and 4 bases from J, with 10 bases between. This CDR3 contains 14 residues. CDR3 nucleotides: TGCGCCAGCAGCTTGTTCGGGGGCCCAGATACGCAGTATTTT. Its translation is CASSLFGGPDTQYF.

V gene TRBV28 combines with J gene TRBJ1-4; a weak D match, TRBD1 (6 bases). The germline V gene has CDR1 MDHEN and CDR2 SYDVKM. This CDR3 has 13 amino acids. CDR3 DNA sequence: TGTGCAGGACGGGGGGCCGAAGGGGAAAAACTGTTTTTT. It yields the protein CAGRGAEGEKLFF.

The chain couples TRBV5-1 to TRBJ1-2, with D perhaps matching TRBD1 (5 bases). V dropped 4 bases and J dropped 4 bases, with 17 bases sitting between them. This CDR3 has 15 amino acids. Germline-derived CDR1 and CDR2 are SGHRS and YFSETQ. This CDR3 is CASSMTRGTIYGYTF. Written as DNA, the CDR3 is TGCGCCAGCAGCATGACACGGGGCACTATCTATGGCTACACCTTC.